The sequence of this TCR beta chain was determined in a study of T cell repertoires in aging, cancer and after chemotherapy. Study in general: The whole study produced a dataset of about 8.8 million TCR reads. The study's findings and limits: Age-matched healthy donors had significantly more diverse, less clonal blood TCR repertoires than untreated cancer patients. In each cancer cohort, median generation probability increased across chemotherapy, suggesting thymic output rebounded. Loss of evenness, beyond lost richness, contributed to age-related TCR diversity decline in cancer patients.

A mixed TRB-A/B primer pool amplified rearranged TRB by multiplex touch-down PCR. TCRdb itself ran the multiplex PCR reads through MiXCR, one entry per CDR3 protein. Of around 10,000 distinct CDR3 sequences in the sample, around a quarter are singletons; the top ten hold about 2.6%. This clonotype is labeled as medium-sized. Its antigen is unknown. V lost 0 bases and J 7 bases, leaving 16 bases between the germline ends. Germline V gives CDR1 GTSNPN, CDR2 SVGIG (reference sequence). The CDR3 contains 15 residues. The template was genomic DNA from peripheral blood, not RNA. The receptor comes from a human donor in good health. The sample taken for sequencing was blood. The chain combines TRBV30 with TRBJ1-5, with D perhaps TRBD1 (5 bases). The chain's CDR3 is CAWSVRQRGRQPQHF. CDR3 bases: TGTGCCTGGAGTGTCCGTCAGAGGGGCCGACAGCCCCAGCATTTT. The complete variable domain, with remaining parts taken from reference TRBV30 and TRBJ1-5, reads SQTIHQWPATLVQPVGSPLSLECTVEGTSNPNLYWYRQAAGRGLQLLFYSVGIGQISSEVPQNLSASRPQDRQFILSSKKLLLSDSGFYLCAWSVRQRGRQPQHFGDGTRLSIL.